This T cell receptor (beta chain) stems from a study of cytomegalovirus exposure and HLA in healthy donors. The CDR3 is 16 residues long. J gave up 6 bases and V 6 bases, and 11 bases lay outside the gene matches. Germline values: CDR1 SNHLY, CDR2 FYNNEI. In the PCR, 60 Vbeta and 13 Jbeta primers were used. Sequenced by immunoSEQ multiplex PCR; TCRdb stores in-frame clones only, minus some. Among 180,000 or so clones, 80% to 90% were seen once, and the ten largest hold about 9.3%. The chain couples TRBV2 to TRBJ2-3; 11 bases agree with TRBD1. This TCR derives from a man between 18 and 29 years old in good health and CMV-seropositive. The sequencing sample was made of PBMCs. The CDR3 bases are TGTGCCAGCAGAGCGCGGACAGGGGGCTTATGGGATACGCAGTATTTT. Protein product: CASRARTGGLWDTQYF.